Listed here is a single T cell receptor beta chain. Its antigen is not known. The CDR3 is 16 residues long. V lost 2 bases to trimming and J lost 1 base, with 14 bases between them. Germline V gene data show CDR1 as MNHEY and CDR2 as SVGAGI. The study ran its PCR with 60 Vbeta and 13 Jbeta primers. Clones were read by immunoSEQ multiplex PCR, and TCRdb kept only the in-frame ones, dropping some. The repertoire table contains around 35,000 clones. These data are taken from a study of cytomegalovirus exposure and HLA in healthy donors. Study outcomes and limitations: It was likely that a cluster of highly shared sequence variants was a sequencing artifact.

The chain uses TRBV6-5 and TRBJ1-1; D might be TRBD1 (6 bases). The TCR originated in a woman aged 40 to 55 in good health and CMV-seropositive. Sequencing used PBMCs. CDR3 loop: CASSYLQGQTNTEAFF. The CDR3 DNA is TGTGCCAGCAGTTACCTACAGGGACAAACGAACACTGAAGCTTTCTTT.